Each of the 24 T cell receptor beta chains below was sequenced from the same sample in a study of T cell repertoires in ileal Crohn's disease. Sequencing used immunoSEQ multiplex PCR; TCRdb keeps in-frame clones, though not all of them. The sample includes about 12,000 clones, around 76% of them seen just once. The sequencing sample was made of ileal tissue. These TCRs come from an adult with Crohn's disease.

The chain couples TRBV6-5 to TRBJ2-3; tentative D call: TRBD2 (6 bases). Germline V gene data show CDR1 as MNHEY and CDR2 as SVGAGI. Trimming took 5 bases from V and 4 from J, leaving 16 bases between them. This CDR3 contains 15 residues. The CDR3: CASSPGLLSPDTQYF. Here the CDR3 DNA reads TGTGCCAGCAGTCCGGGACTTCTCTCCCCAGATACGCAGTATTTT.

The J gene is TRBJ2-7, the V gene TRBV30; 13 positions agree with TRBD2. The J segment lost 3 bases and the V segment lost 2 bases, leaving 7 bases of the junction unmatched. Germline loops: CDR1 GTSNPN, CDR2 SVGIG (reference sequence). The CDR3 has 16 residues. This chain's CDR3 is CAWSRGLAGVGYEQYF. The CDR3 DNA is TGTGCCTGGAGTAGAGGACTAGCGGGAGTCGGCTACGAGCAGTACTTC. Together with reference TRBV30 and TRBJ2-7, the CDR3 gives the full variable domain: SQTIHQWPATLVQPVGSPLSLECTVEGTSNPNLYWYRQAAGRGLQLLFYSVGIGQISSEVPQNLSASRPQDRQFILSSKKLLLSDSGFYLCAWSRGLAGVGYEQYFGPGTRLTVT.

The V gene is TRBV9, the J gene TRBJ1-1; perhaps TRBD1 as D (6 bases). Per the germline V gene, CDR1 is SGDLS and CDR2 is YYNGEE. This CDR3 is built from 13 residues. With 2 bases removed from V and 8 bases from J, the gap between germline ends came to 13 bases. For the CDR3, the DNA is TGTGCCAGCAGCGTCACAGGGTGGGGGGAAGCTTTCTTT. This codes for CASSVTGWGEAFF.

This rearrangement joins TRBV7-2 to TRBJ2-3; 9 bases fit TRBD2. This CDR3 comprises 17 residues. V lost 0 bases to trimming and J lost 3 bases; unmatched junction nucleotides: 7. Germline assignment: CDR1 SGHTA and CDR2 FQGNSA. CDR3 nucleotide sequence: TGTGCCAGCAGCTTAGCGCAAGCGGGGGGTGGGACAGATACGCAGTATTTT. Its protein product is CASSLAQAGGGTDTQYF.

V and J are TRBV5-1 and TRBJ2-2, with TRBD1 matching over 11 bases. The V and J ends lost 4 bases and 1 base, in that order; junction bases with no gene match: 3. This CDR3 spans 16 amino acids. The germline V gene encodes CDR1 SGHRS and CDR2 YFSETQ. CDR3 in amino acids: CASSPGTGGNTGELFF. The CDR3 region has the DNA TGCGCCAGCAGCCCAGGGACAGGGGGGAACACCGGGGAGCTGTTTTTT.

This clone was seen once. This chain connects TRBV6-5 to TRBJ2-1; TRBD2 aligns across 9 bases. The CDR3 contains 15 residues. With V trimmed by 10 bases and J by 0 bases, 7 bases remained unmatched. Germline CDR1 MNHEY, CDR2 SVGAGI. The CDR3 DNA sequence: TGTGCCACCAGGGCGGGAGGGCCCTCCTACAATGAGCAGTTCTTC. Translating it yields CATRAGGPSYNEQFF.

This rearrangement joins TRBV19 to TRBJ1-4; TRBD1 aligns across 10 bases. The length of the CDR3 is 15 residues. V lost 4 bases and J lost 8; bases outside the gene matches: 7. Germline CDR1 LNHDA, CDR2 SQIVND (reference sequence). Here the CDR3 reads CASSSRDRGYEKLFF. The CDR3 coding sequence is TGTGCCAGTAGTAGCCGGGACAGGGGTTACGAAAAACTGTTTTTT.

The chain links TRBV27 to TRBJ2-1; D ambiguous. Germline V gene data show CDR1 as MNHEY and CDR2 as SMNVEV (reference sequence). The CDR3 spans 16 residues. V lost 2 bases to trimming and J lost 9 bases, with 20 bases between them. The CDR3 sequence: CASSLIVSRPNFEQFF. In DNA, the CDR3 is TGTGCCAGCAGTTTAATTGTTAGCAGACCCAATTTTGAGCAGTTCTTC.

This clone was recorded once. The rearrangement links TRBV5-5 to TRBJ2-3; 10 bases match TRBD2. The ends lost 1 base at V and 8 bases at J; junction bases unmatched: 10. CDR3 length: 16 amino acids. Germline values: CDR1 SGHKS, CDR2 YYEKEE (reference sequence). In nucleotides, the CDR3 is TGTGCCAGCAGCTTGATGGCTAGCGGGGGAAAGGGTACGCAGTATTTT. Translated, it gives CASSLMASGGKGTQYF. Supplemented by reference TRBV5-5 and TRBJ2-3, the full variable domain reads DAGVTQSPTHLIKTRGQQVTLRCSPISGHKSVSWYQQVLGQGPQFIFQYYEKEERGRGNFPDRFSARQFPNYSSELNVNALLLGDSALYLCASSLMASGGKGTQYFGPGTRLTVL.

This chain connects TRBV29-1 to TRBJ1-2; 7 nucleotides match TRBD1. The germline V gene encodes CDR1 SQVTM and CDR2 ANQGSEA. Losses at the gene ends were 7 bases for V and 2 bases for J; bases not matched to a gene: 10. The CDR3 has 14 amino acids. The CDR3 sequence is CSGGSGRGNYGYTF. CDR3 nucleotide sequence: TGCAGCGGCGGATCGGGCAGGGGGAACTATGGCTACACCTTC. The full variable domain, rest sourced from reference TRBV29-1 and TRBJ1-2, is SAVISQKPSRDICQRGTSLTIQCQVDSQVTMMFWYRQQPGQSLTLIATANQGSEATYESGFVIDKFPISRPNLTFSTLTVSNMSPEDSSIYLCSGGSGRGNYGYTFGSGTRLTVV.

This clone has more than one count but fewer than ten. The chain joins TRBV5-1 to TRBJ2-1; 10 nucleotides line up with TRBD1. This CDR3 is built from 16 residues. The trim removed 0 bases at V and 7 bases at J, leaving 7 bases unmatched. Per the germline V gene, CDR1 is SGHRS and CDR2 is YFSETQ. The CDR3 loop is CASSLVGTGVVNEQFF. The DNA for the CDR3 is TGCGCCAGCAGCTTGGTTGGGACAGGGGTTGTTAATGAGCAGTTCTTC.

The CDR3 spells CASSSDWDRKAFF. Here the CDR3 DNA reads TGTGCCAGCAGCTCCGATTGGGACAGAAAAGCTTTCTTT. The J gene is TRBJ1-1, the V gene TRBV7-9; TRBD1 aligns across 7 bases. After removal of 4 bases from V and 9 bases from J, the junction contained 8 bases not matched to a gene. In germline, CDR1 is SEHNR, CDR2 FQNEAQ (reference sequence). The CDR3 totals 13 residues. Looking up the rest from reference TRBV7-9 and TRBJ1-1 gives the full variable domain: DTGVSQNPRHKITKRGQNVTFRCDPISEHNRLYWYRQTLGQGPEFLTYFQNEAQLEKSRLLSDRFSAERPKGSFSTLEIQRTEQGDSAMYLCASSSDWDRKAFFGQGTRLTVV.

By share of the sample, this clone is medium-sized. The rearrangement joins TRBV6-1 to TRBJ2-7, with 7 bases lining up with TRBD1. Germline assignment: CDR1 MNHNS and CDR2 SASEGT. This CDR3 contains 15 residues. With 6 bases clipped from V and 0 bases from J, the junction kept 8 bases outside the gene matches. CDR3 DNA: TGTGCCAGCAGACCACAGGGGAGCAGCTCCTACGAGCAGTACTTC. It translates to CASRPQGSSSYEQYF.

This clone was observed once. The chain has TRBV7-6 and TRBJ1-4; TRBD1 matches at 8 bases. The germline V gene encodes CDR1 SGHVS and CDR2 FNYEAQ. The CDR3 runs to 15 residues. Germline trimming cut 5 bases from V and 8 bases from J; bases unmatched to any gene: 10. The CDR3 sequence is CASSRDRGLNEKLFF. For the CDR3, the DNA is TGTGCCAGCAGCCGAGACAGGGGATTAAACGAAAAACTGTTTTTT.

The V and J genes are TRBV19 and TRBJ2-6; D unclear. CDR1 and CDR2 (germline): LNHDA, SQIVND (reference sequence). Trimming shortened V by 7 bases and J by 8 bases, and 18 bases separated the two germline ends. The CDR3 has 15 amino acids. CDR3 DNA sequence: TGTGCCAGTACCCATCTACCCTTTGATACCAACGTCCTGACTTTC. It specifies CASTHLPFDTNVLTF.

CDR3 DNA sequence: TGTGCCAGCAGTCTCCGGGACAGGGCTGACACTGAAGCTTTCTTT. It codes for CASSLRDRADTEAFF. This chain joins TRBV28 and TRBJ1-1; 9 nucleotides line up with TRBD1. Trimming at V came to 5 bases and at J to 3 bases, leaving 7 bases not matched to a gene. The CDR3 runs 15 residues. Germline CDR1 is MDHEN and CDR2 is SYDVKM.

The chain has TRBV7-9 and TRBJ2-1; TRBD2 is a possible D gene (6 bases). V lost 8 bases and J lost 7, with 21 bases in between. The germline V gene has CDR1 SEHNR and CDR2 FQNEAQ (reference sequence). The CDR3 runs to 15 residues. The CDR3 sequence: CASHGPGLPGNEQFF. The CDR3 DNA follows: TGTGCCAGCCACGGGCCGGGACTCCCGGGGAATGAGCAGTTCTTC. Combining the CDR3 with reference TRBV7-9 and TRBJ2-1 gives the whole variable domain DTGVSQNPRHKITKRGQNVTFRCDPISEHNRLYWYRQTLGQGPEFLTYFQNEAQLEKSRLLSDRFSAERPKGSFSTLEIQRTEQGDSAMYLCASHGPGLPGNEQFFGPGTRLTVL.

This clone appeared once. The genes are TRBV5-1 and TRBJ2-7, with 7 bases matching TRBD2. In germline, CDR1 is SGHRS, CDR2 YFSETQ. J gave up 4 bases and V 0 bases, and 4 bases lay outside the gene matches. The CDR3 has 14 amino acids. CDR3 sequence: CASSLALAAYEQYF. In nucleotides, the CDR3 is TGCGCCAGCAGCTTGGCCCTAGCGGCTTACGAGCAGTACTTC. Based on the CDR3 plus reference TRBV5-1 and TRBJ2-7, the full variable domain is KAGVTQTPRYLIKTRGQQVTLSCSPISGHRSVSWYQQTPGQGLQFLFEYFSETQRNKGNFPGRFSGRQFSNSRSEMNVSTLELGDSALYLCASSLALAAYEQYFGPGTRLTVT.

The J gene is TRBJ2-1, the V gene TRBV5-1, with 8 bases lining up with TRBD2. The germline gives CDR1 SGHRS, CDR2 YFSETQ. This CDR3 is built from 17 residues. V was pared by 1 base and J by 4 bases, with 10 bases of the junction left unmatched. The CDR3 reads CASSLPRAAGEYNEQFF. DNA of the CDR3: TGCGCCAGCAGCTTGCCCCGGGCAGCGGGAGAGTACAATGAGCAGTTCTTC.

This sequence joins TRBV6-1 and TRBJ2-2, with D unclear. The germline V gene encodes CDR1 MNHNS and CDR2 SASEGT. The V end was cut by 10 bases, the J end by 3 bases, with 18 bases between. CDR3 size: 15 residues. The CDR3 bases are TGTGCCACCGCCAGTGGGCTATTAGACACCGGGGAGCTGTTTTTT. Its protein product is CATASGLLDTGELFF.

This sequence joins TRBV9 and TRBJ1-1; D gene uncertain. Trimming removed 0 bases at V and 10 bases at J, with 13 bases between. The CDR3 spans 13 residues. Germline CDR1 SGDLS, CDR2 YYNGEE. CDR3 in amino acids: CASSVVVNAGAFF. CDR3 DNA: TGTGCCAGCAGCGTAGTGGTCAACGCAGGAGCTTTCTTT.

The CDR3 DNA reads TGTGCCAGTAGTTTACAGGGGGGAGTGGATGGCTACACCTTC. Translating gives CASSLQGGVDGYTF. The chain carries TRBV19 and TRBJ1-2, with 8 positions matching TRBD1. CDR1 LNHDA and CDR2 SQIVND come from the germline V gene (reference sequence). J gave up 6 bases and V 5 bases, and 8 bases lay outside the gene matches. This CDR3 comprises 14 residues.

V gene TRBV6-5 combines with J gene TRBJ2-7, with D tentatively TRBD1 (6 bases). In germline, CDR1 is MNHEY, CDR2 SVGAGI. CDR3 length: 16 residues. V was clipped by 0 bases and J by 7 bases, with 19 bases between them. CDR3 in amino acids: CASSYSRTEPRWEQYF. The CDR3 DNA is TGTGCCAGCAGTTACTCGAGGACAGAGCCTCGGTGGGAGCAGTACTTC.

The chain joins TRBV2 to TRBJ1-1; tentative D call: TRBD1 (6 bases). Trimming shortened V by 6 bases and J by 10 bases, and 12 bases separated the two germline ends. CDR3 length: 11 residues. Germline CDR1 and CDR2: SNHLY and FYNNEI. CDR3 nucleotide sequence: TGTGCCAGCAGAGAACAGGGAGGAGCTTTCTTT. Translated: CASREQGGAFF.